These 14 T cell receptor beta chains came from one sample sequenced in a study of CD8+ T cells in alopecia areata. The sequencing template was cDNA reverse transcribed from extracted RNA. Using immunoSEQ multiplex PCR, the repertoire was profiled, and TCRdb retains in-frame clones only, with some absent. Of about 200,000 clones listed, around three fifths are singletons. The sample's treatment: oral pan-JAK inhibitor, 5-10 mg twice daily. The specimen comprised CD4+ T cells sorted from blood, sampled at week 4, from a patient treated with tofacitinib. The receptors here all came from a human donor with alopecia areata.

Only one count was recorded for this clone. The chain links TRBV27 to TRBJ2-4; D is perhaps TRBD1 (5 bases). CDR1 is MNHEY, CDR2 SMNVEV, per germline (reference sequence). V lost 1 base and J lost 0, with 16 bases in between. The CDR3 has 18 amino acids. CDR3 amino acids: CASSLWLSGRLAKNIQYF. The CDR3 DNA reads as TGTGCCAGCAGTTTATGGTTGTCAGGGCGGTTAGCCAAAAACATTCAGTACTTC.

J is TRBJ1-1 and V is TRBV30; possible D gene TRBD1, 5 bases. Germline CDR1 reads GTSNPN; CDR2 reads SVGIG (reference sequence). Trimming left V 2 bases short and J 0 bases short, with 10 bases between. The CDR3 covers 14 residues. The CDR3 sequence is CAWSPPGLNTEAFF. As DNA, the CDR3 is TGTGCCTGGAGTCCCCCAGGGCTGAACACTGAAGCTTTCTTT.

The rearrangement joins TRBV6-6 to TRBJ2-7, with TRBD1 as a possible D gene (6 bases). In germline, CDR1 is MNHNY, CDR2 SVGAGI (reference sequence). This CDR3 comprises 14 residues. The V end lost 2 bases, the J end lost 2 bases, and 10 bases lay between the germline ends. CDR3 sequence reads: CASSYGGRTYEQYF. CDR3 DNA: TGTGCCAGCAGTTACGGGGGCAGGACCTACGAGCAGTACTTC.

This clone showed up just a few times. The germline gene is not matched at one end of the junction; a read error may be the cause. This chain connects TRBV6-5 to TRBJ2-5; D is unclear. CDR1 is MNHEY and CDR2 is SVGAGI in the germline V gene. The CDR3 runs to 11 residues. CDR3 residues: CASRYLETQYF. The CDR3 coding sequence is TGTGCCAGCAGGTACTTGGAGACCCAGTACTTC.

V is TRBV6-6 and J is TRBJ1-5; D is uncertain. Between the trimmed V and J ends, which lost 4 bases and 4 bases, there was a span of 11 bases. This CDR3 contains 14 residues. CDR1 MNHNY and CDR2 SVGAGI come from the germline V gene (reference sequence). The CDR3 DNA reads TGTGCCAGCAGTTTGAGGGCTCCGAATCAGCCCCAGCATTTT. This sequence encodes CASSLRAPNQPQHF.

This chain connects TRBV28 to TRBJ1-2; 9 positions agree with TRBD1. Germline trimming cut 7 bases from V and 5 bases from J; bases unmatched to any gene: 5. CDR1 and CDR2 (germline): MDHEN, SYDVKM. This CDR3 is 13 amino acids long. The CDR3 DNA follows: TGTGCCAGCACAGGGGACAGGGTTTATGGCTACACCTTC. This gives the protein CASTGDRVYGYTF.

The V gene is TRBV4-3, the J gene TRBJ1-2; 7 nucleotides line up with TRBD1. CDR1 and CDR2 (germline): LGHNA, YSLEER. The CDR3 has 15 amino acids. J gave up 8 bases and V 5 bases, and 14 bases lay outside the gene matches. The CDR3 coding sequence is TGCGCCAGCAGCGCGACCTCCCGGGCAGGGGGAGGCTACACCTTC. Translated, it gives CASSATSRAGGGYTF.

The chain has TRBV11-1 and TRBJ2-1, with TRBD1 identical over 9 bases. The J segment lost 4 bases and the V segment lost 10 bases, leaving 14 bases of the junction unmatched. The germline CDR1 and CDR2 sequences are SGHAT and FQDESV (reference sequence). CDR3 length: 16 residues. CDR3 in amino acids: CATKGIGTGSYNEQFF. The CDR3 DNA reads TGTGCCACCAAAGGTATCGGGACAGGGTCATACAATGAGCAGTTCTTC.

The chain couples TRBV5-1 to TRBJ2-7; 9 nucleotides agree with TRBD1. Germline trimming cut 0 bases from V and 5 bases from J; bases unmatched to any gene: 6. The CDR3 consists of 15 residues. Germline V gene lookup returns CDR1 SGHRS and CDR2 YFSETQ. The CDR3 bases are TGCGCCAGCAGCTTGGATGGGACAGGGTGGAACGAGCAGTACTTC. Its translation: CASSLDGTGWNEQYF.

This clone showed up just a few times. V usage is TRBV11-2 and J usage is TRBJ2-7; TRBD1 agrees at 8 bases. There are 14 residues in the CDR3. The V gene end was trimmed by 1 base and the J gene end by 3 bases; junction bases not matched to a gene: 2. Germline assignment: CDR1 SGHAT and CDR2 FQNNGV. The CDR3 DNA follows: TGTGCCAGCAGCTTAGGTACAGGGGGCTACGAGCAGTACTTC. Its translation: CASSLGTGGYEQYF.

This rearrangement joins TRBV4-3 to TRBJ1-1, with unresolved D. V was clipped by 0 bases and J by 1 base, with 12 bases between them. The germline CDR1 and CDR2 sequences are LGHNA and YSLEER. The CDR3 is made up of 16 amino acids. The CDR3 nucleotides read TGCGCCAGCAGCCAAGATAGGATAGTCCCGAACACTGAAGCTTTCTTT. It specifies CASSQDRIVPNTEAFF.

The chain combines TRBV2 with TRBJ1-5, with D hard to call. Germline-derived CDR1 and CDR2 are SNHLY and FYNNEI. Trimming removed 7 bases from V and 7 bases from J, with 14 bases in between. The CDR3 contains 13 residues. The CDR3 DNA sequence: TGTGCCAGCACCCTAGGCCGGAGCCAGCCCCAGCATTTT. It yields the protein CASTLGRSQPQHF. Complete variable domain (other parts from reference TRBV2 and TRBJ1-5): EPEVTQTPSHQVTQMGQEVILRCVPISNHLYFYWYRQILGQKVEFLVSFYNNEISEKSEIFDDQFSVERPDGSNFTLKIRSTKLEDSAMYFCASTLGRSQPQHFGDGTRLSIL.

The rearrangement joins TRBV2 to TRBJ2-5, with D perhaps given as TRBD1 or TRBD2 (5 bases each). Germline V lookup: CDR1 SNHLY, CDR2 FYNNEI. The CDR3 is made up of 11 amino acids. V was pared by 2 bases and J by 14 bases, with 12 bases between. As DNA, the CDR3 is TGTGCCAGCAGTGAATATGGGACCCTATACTTC. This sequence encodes CASSEYGTLYF. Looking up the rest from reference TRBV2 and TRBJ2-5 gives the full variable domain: EPEVTQTPSHQVTQMGQEVILRCVPISNHLYFYWYRQILGQKVEFLVSFYNNEISEKSEIFDDQFSVERPDGSNFTLKIRSTKLEDSAMYFCASSEYGTLYFGPGTRLLVL.

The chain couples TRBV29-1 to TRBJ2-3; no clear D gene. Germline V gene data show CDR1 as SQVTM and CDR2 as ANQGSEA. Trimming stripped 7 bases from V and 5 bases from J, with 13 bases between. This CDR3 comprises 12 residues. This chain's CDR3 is CSGRGFIDTQYF. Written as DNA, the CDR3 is TGCAGCGGGCGTGGGTTTATAGATACGCAGTATTTT.